The rows below give T cell receptor beta chains drawn from one sample of a study of blood T cell repertoires in COVID-19. Data came from immunoSEQ multiplex PCR; TCRdb stores just in-frame clones and leaves some out. The sample gives 400,000 to 500,000 clones, over 75% of which show up once; approximately 1.5% is in the top ten. The sequenced sample was PBMCs or T cells enriched from blood (not recorded which). Receptors were obtained from a young woman who had been exposed to COVID-19. CDR3s include the opening cysteine and the closing phenylalanine or tryptophan. A D gene is named only where the DNA matches it firmly. Rows may omit the clone size; those that give it use once, few, many or a size class.

CASSGYRDSTYEQYF | TGTGCCAGCAGCGGCTATAGGGACAGTACCTACGAGCAGTACTTC | . | TRBD1 | TRBJ2-7 | TRBV7-2
CASSGGLGYNEQFF | TGTGCCAGCAGCGGCGGACTAGGCTACAATGAGCAGTTCTTC | . | TRBD2 | TRBJ2-1 | TRBV9
CASSQRTGGNTEAFF | TGCGCCAGCAGCCAACGGACAGGGGGGAACACTGAAGCTTTCTTT | . | TRBD1 | TRBJ1-1 | TRBV4-1
CASITLYENTEAFF | TGTGCCAGCATTACTTTGTACGAGAACACTGAAGCTTTCTTT | . | . | TRBJ1-1 | TRBV6-5
CASSQSPGGLTEQFF | TGTGCCAGCAGCCAATCCCCGGGAGGGCTAACTGAGCAGTTCTTC | few | TRBD2 | TRBJ2-1 | TRBV7-9
CASSPPGANYGYTF | TGTGCCAGCAGCCCTCCCGGAGCTAACTATGGCTACACCTTC | . | . | TRBJ1-2 | TRBV7-6
CASGLAGRGQYF | TGTGCCAGCGGACTAGCGGGGCGGGGGCAGTACTTC | . | TRBD2 | TRBJ2-7 | TRBV27
CAWSSVPPEAFF | TGTGCCTGGAGTTCTGTTCCCCCTGAAGCTTTCTTT | . | . | TRBJ1-1 | TRBV30
CAIKEGLGRGGNGYTF | TGTGCCATCAAGGAAGGTTTGGGGAGGGGTGGTAATGGCTACACCTTC | . | . | TRBJ1-2 | TRBV10-3
CASSDGAGAYGYTF | TGTGCCAGCAGTGATGGGGCAGGGGCCTATGGCTACACCTTC | . | . | TRBJ1-2 | TRBV2
CASSEDNNNQPQHF | TGTGCCAGCAGCGAGGACAACAACAATCAGCCCCAGCATTTT | . | . | TRBJ1-5 | TRBV5-5
CASSFQGATNEKLFF | TGTGCCAGCAGCTTTCAGGGGGCGACTAATGAAAAACTGTTTTTT | . | TRBD1 | TRBJ1-4 | TRBV7-9
CASSELGLAGYEQYF | TGCGCCAGCAGTGAGTTGGGACTAGCGGGATACGAGCAGTACTTC | . | TRBD2 | TRBJ2-7 | TRBV10-1
CASSAPGGLYYGYTF | TGTGCCAGCAGCGCCCCAGGGGGACTTTACTATGGCTACACCTTC | . | TRBD1 | TRBJ1-2 | TRBV9
CASSTTSGDYNEQFF | TGTGCCAGCAGTACGACTAGCGGGGACTACAATGAGCAGTTCTTC | . | TRBD2 | TRBJ2-1 | TRBV6-5
CASSLSGSWYEQYF | TGCGCCAGCAGCTTAAGCGGGAGCTGGTACGAGCAGTACTTC | . | TRBD2 | TRBJ2-7 | TRBV5-1
CAERTETEAFF | TGTGCAGAAAGGACAGAAACTGAAGCTTTCTTT | few | . | TRBJ1-1 | TRBV2
CASSPARDRGTEAFF | TGTGCCAGCAGCCCGGCTCGGGACAGGGGAACTGAAGCTTTCTTT | . | TRBD1 | TRBJ1-1 | TRBV28
CASSQAGPGSSYEQYF | TGTGCCAGCAGCCAAGCCGGACCGGGATCCTCCTACGAGCAGTACTTC | . | . | TRBJ2-7 | TRBV3-1/TRBV3-2
CASSGTTGATEQYF | TGTGCCAGCAGTGGAACGACAGGCGCTACCGAGCAGTACTTC | many | . | TRBJ2-7 | TRBV2
CASRRTGGDEQYF | TGTGCCAGCAGACGGACAGGGGGCGACGAGCAGTACTTC | . | TRBD1 | TRBJ2-7 | TRBV12-3/TRBV12-4
CASSSPTSGRETSTDTQYF | TGTGCCAGCAGTTCGCCGACTAGCGGGAGAGAAACTAGCACAGATACGCAGTATTTT | . | TRBD2 | TRBJ2-3 | TRBV27
CASKLDSTRWEQYF | TGTGCCAGCAAACTGGACTCAACCCGTTGGGAGCAGTACTTC | . | . | TRBJ2-7 | TRBV6-5
CASSEGLAGDKNIQYF | TGTGCCAGCAGCGAAGGACTAGCGGGGGACAAAAACATTCAGTACTTC | . | TRBD2 | TRBJ2-4 | TRBV7-2
CASSQLLAVGGYEQYF | TGCGCCAGCAGCCAACTCCTAGCGGTTGGCGGCTACGAGCAGTACTTC | . | TRBD2 | TRBJ2-7 | TRBV4-1
CASSFHEKGQGDYGYTF | TGTGCCAGCAGTTTCCACGAGAAAGGACAGGGAGACTATGGCTACACCTTC | . | TRBD1 | TRBJ1-2 | TRBV27
CASSLGGTDRYGYTF | TGTGCCAGCAGCTTAGGGGGGACAGATCGCTATGGCTACACCTTC | . | TRBD1 | TRBJ1-2 | TRBV7-3
CASSLVQVTSGNQPQHF | TGTGCCAGCAGTTTAGTGCAGGTCACATCGGGCAATCAGCCCCAGCATTTT | . | . | TRBJ1-5 | TRBV28
CSASAGTSPYGYTF | TGCAGTGCTAGTGCAGGGACTAGTCCCTATGGCTACACCTTC | . | . | TRBJ1-2 | TRBV20-1
CASSGRGRTGNPEAFF | TGTGCCAGCAGTGGGAGGGGTCGGACAGGGAATCCTGAAGCTTTCTTT | . | TRBD1 | TRBJ1-1 | TRBV6-1
CASSPRTDFLAKNIQYF | TGTGCCAGCAGTCCCCGGACAGACTTCTTAGCCAAAAACATTCAGTACTTC | . | . | TRBJ2-4 | TRBV27
CASNRKAGEGYEQYF | TGTGCCAGCAATCGGAAGGCGGGGGAAGGCTACGAGCAGTACTTC | once | TRBD2 | TRBJ2-7 | TRBV6-5
CASSYSLAGGTDTQYF | TGTGCCAGCAGTTACTCTCTAGCGGGAGGGACAGATACGCAGTATTTT | . | TRBD2 | TRBJ2-3 | TRBV6-5
CASSPGQGRNEQFF | TGTGCCAGTAGCCCGGGACAGGGACGGAATGAGCAGTTCTTC | . | TRBD1 | TRBJ2-1 | TRBV19
CATSPMGVEGKEKLFF | TGTGCCACCAGCCCCATGGGGGTGGAGGGGAAAGAAAAACTGTTTTTT | . | . | TRBJ1-4 | TRBV15
CASSKQGADDYTF | TGTGCCAGTAGTAAACAGGGGGCTGACGACTACACCTTC | many | TRBD1 | TRBJ1-2 | TRBV19
CASSPPRDRNSPLHF | TGTGCCAGCTCACCACCCCGGGACAGAAATTCACCCCTCCACTTT | . | TRBD1 | TRBJ1-6 | TRBV18
CAWSVQGTAFQETQYF | TGTGCCTGGAGTGTACAAGGAACAGCATTTCAAGAGACCCAGTACTTC | . | . | TRBJ2-5 | TRBV30
CASSPEGGKTQYF | TGTGCCAGCAGCCCCGAAGGAGGCAAGACCCAGTACTTC | . | . | TRBJ2-5 | TRBV5-6
CASSPMTSGAGKEQYF | TGTGCCAGCAGCCCCATGACTAGCGGGGCTGGGAAAGAGCAGTACTTC | . | TRBD2 | TRBJ2-7 | TRBV7-9